These 23 T cell receptor beta chains came from one sample sequenced in a study of OX40 agonist ivuxolimab in advanced cancers. Only in-frame clones appear in the TCRdb table, and some are missing; sequencing was by immunoSEQ multiplex PCR. The sample shows roughly 16,000 clones, 70% to 90% of them seen only once. The starting material was CD4+ or CD8+ T cells sorted from blood, obtained in a trial of the OX40 agonist ivuxolimab. The receptors shown here come from an adult with an advanced solid tumor such as melanoma, head and neck, liver or kidney cancer.

The chain is built from TRBV4-1 and TRBJ1-5; 10 positions match TRBD1. The CDR3 consists of 15 residues. The V and J ends lost 0 bases and 6 bases, in that order; junction bases with no gene match: 2. Germline CDR1 and CDR2: MGHRA and YSYEKL. CDR3 residues: CASSQEGTGAQPQHF. The DNA for the CDR3 is TGCGCCAGCAGCCAAGAAGGGACAGGGGCTCAGCCCCAGCATTTT.

This chain uses TRBV9 with TRBJ1-5, with a weak D call TRBD1 (6 bases). The germline V and J ends were trimmed by 3 bases and 4 bases, with 14 bases remaining between them. CDR3 length: 15 amino acids. The germline gives CDR1 SGDLS, CDR2 YYNGEE. The CDR3 nucleotides are TGTGCCAGCAGCGCAGAGGGACAACGTAATCAGCCCCAGCATTTT. It translates to CASSAEGQRNQPQHF.

In DNA form, the CDR3 reads TGTGCCAGCAGCCCCGGGACAGGTTCCCTCGATTACGAGCAGTACTTC. Protein: CASSPGTGSLDYEQYF. This chain joins TRBV4-2 and TRBJ2-7; 8 bases are shared with TRBD1. CDR1 LGHNA and CDR2 YNFKEQ come from the germline V gene. The CDR3 is 16 residues long. Trimming cost V 4 bases and J 4 bases; bases outside gene matches: 12.

The V call is TRBV29-1, the J call TRBJ2-1; no firm D call. Germline V gene lookup returns CDR1 SQVTM and CDR2 ANQGSEA. CDR3 size: 11 residues. The V gene lost 3 bases and the J gene lost 5 bases, with 5 bases spanning the gap. Written as DNA, the CDR3 is TGCAGCGTTGACACGAACAATGAGCAGTTCTTC. Its protein product is CSVDTNNEQFF.

The V and J genes are TRBV7-9 and TRBJ2-2; 9 bases are shared with TRBD1. The CDR3 has 15 residues. The germline gives CDR1 SEHNR, CDR2 FQNEAQ (reference sequence). Trimming removed 6 bases from V and 4 bases from J; junction bases left unmatched: 6. The CDR3 nucleotides are TGTGCCAGCAGGGCGGACAGGGGCCCCACCGGGGAGCTGTTTTTT. It is translated as CASRADRGPTGELFF.

The rearrangement joins TRBV7-9 to TRBJ2-3, with TRBD2 matching 10 bases. The CDR3 contains 17 residues. In germline, CDR1 is SEHNR, CDR2 FQNEAQ (reference sequence). V dropped 8 bases and J dropped 1; count of bases not matched to a gene: 12. For the CDR3, the DNA is TGTGCCAGCCGGTCCGGGGCTGGACTAGCGGGCACAGATACGCAGTATTTT. Translating gives CASRSGAGLAGTDTQYF.

CDR3 in DNA: TGTGCCGGCCAGGTGCTCGGAACTGAAGCTTTCTTT. This sequence encodes CAGQVLGTEAFF. This chain connects TRBV6-1 to TRBJ1-1; D not resolved. Germline CDR1 is MNHNS and CDR2 is SASEGT. The ends were cut back, 11 bases at V and 5 bases at J, with 15 bases in the middle. The CDR3 is 12 amino acids.

The chain combines TRBV11-2 with TRBJ2-3; maybe TRBD1 (5 bases). The CDR3 length is 14 residues. Between the trimmed V and J ends, which lost 5 bases and 1 base, there was a span of 10 bases. Germline V lookup: CDR1 SGHAT, CDR2 FQNNGV. As DNA, the CDR3 is TGTGCCAGCAGCCCGATAGGGGGCACAGATACGCAGTATTTT. Amino acids: CASSPIGGTDTQYF.

This chain links TRBV6-5 with TRBJ2-7; 13 bases map to TRBD2. There are 15 residues in the CDR3. Germline-derived CDR1 and CDR2 are MNHEY and SVGAGI. V trimming: 6 bases; J trimming: 5 bases; junction bases outside the gene matches: 7. The CDR3 region has the DNA TGTGCCAGCAGCCGCCGTGGACTAGCGGGAGACGAGCAGTACTTC. The encoded protein is CASSRRGLAGDEQYF.

CDR3 DNA sequence: TGTGCCAGCAGTCTAATAGCGGGTCAATACAATGAGCAGTTCTTC. Protein: CASSLIAGQYNEQFF. The V gene is TRBV5-5, the J gene TRBJ2-1; the match to TRBD2 covers 7 bases. The CDR3 sequence is 15 residues long. With V trimmed by 5 bases and J by 4 bases, 9 bases remained unmatched. Germline V lookup: CDR1 SGHKS, CDR2 YYEKEE (reference sequence).

This clone was counted between two and nine times. The chain joins TRBV10-3 to TRBJ2-1, with 10 bases that match TRBD2. The V gene's germline CDR1 is ENHRY and CDR2 SYGVKD. The CDR3 extends over 15 amino acids. V gave up 6 bases and J gave up 8 bases; unmatched junction bases: 10. CDR3 sequence: CAIRPTSGIADEQFF. CDR3 sequence (DNA): TGTGCCATCAGACCAACTAGCGGGATCGCCGATGAGCAGTTCTTC.

The rearrangement joins TRBV4-2 to TRBJ2-2, with D hard to call. The CDR3 covers 16 residues. Germline V gene data show CDR1 as LGHNA and CDR2 as YNFKEQ. V lost 0 bases, J lost 3 bases, and 11 bases lay in between. The CDR3 sequence: CASSQEGGRYTGELFF. In DNA form, the CDR3 reads TGTGCCAGCAGCCAAGAGGGCGGCCGTTACACCGGGGAGCTGTTTTTT.

This chain's CDR3 is CASSERQGGDEKLFF. Written as DNA, the CDR3 is TGTGCCAGCAGTGAAAGACAGGGTGGGGATGAAAAACTGTTTTTT. The chain employs TRBV28 and TRBJ1-4, with 7 bases matching TRBD1. V trimming: 5 bases; J trimming: 6 bases; junction bases outside the gene matches: 9. The CDR3 is made up of 15 amino acids. The germline V gene encodes CDR1 MDHEN and CDR2 SYDVKM.

The CDR3 region has the DNA TGTGCCAGCAGTGGAGGTACTAGCGCGTACCAAGAGACCCAGTACTTC. Translated, it gives CASSGGTSAYQETQYF. This chain uses TRBV2 with TRBJ2-5; TRBD2 agrees at 7 bases. Germline V gives CDR1 SNHLY, CDR2 FYNNEI. Trimming at V came to 4 bases and at J to 0 bases, leaving 8 bases not matched to a gene. The length of the CDR3 is 16 residues.

This chain uses TRBV7-3 with TRBJ1-3; TRBD1 matches 7 bases. Germline V gene lookup returns CDR1 SGHTA and CDR2 FQGTGA. After removal of 5 bases from V and 4 bases from J, the junction contained 14 bases not matched to a gene. This CDR3 comprises 17 residues. CDR3 protein: CASSPNSAGTAGNTIYF. Here the CDR3 DNA reads TGTGCCAGCAGCCCAAACTCAGCAGGGACAGCCGGAAACACCATATATTTT.

This clone has only one observation. This chain uses TRBV27 with TRBJ2-7, with TRBD2 matching over 7 bases. The CDR3 totals 15 residues. CDR1 is MNHEY and CDR2 is SMNVEV in the germline V gene (reference sequence). V lost 3 bases and J lost 1; bases outside the gene matches: 6. The CDR3 DNA reads TGTGCCAGCAGTTTTACGGCTAGCGGTTCCTACGAGCAGTACTTC. Residues: CASSFTASGSYEQYF.

V usage is TRBV15 and J usage is TRBJ1-2, with D unresolved. This CDR3 comprises 11 residues. Germline V gene sequence: CDR1 LNHNV, CDR2 YYDKDF (reference sequence). V was pared by 3 bases and J by 6 bases, with 5 bases between. The CDR3 loop is CATSSLDGYTF. As DNA, the CDR3 is TGTGCCACCAGCAGTTTGGATGGCTACACCTTC.

This chain uses TRBV5-6 with TRBJ2-7, with 7 bases lining up with TRBD2. The CDR3 contains 14 residues. Trimming at V came to 1 base and at J to 7 bases, leaving 8 bases not matched to a gene. The germline CDR1 and CDR2 sequences are SGHDT and YYEEEE. For the CDR3, the DNA is TGTGCCAGCAGCTTGCCCGGACTAGTGGGTGAGCAGTACTTC. It encodes CASSLPGLVGEQYF.

The chain is built from TRBV10-3 and TRBJ2-3; D is ambiguous. Looked up from germline, CDR1 is ENHRY and CDR2 is SYGVKD. The CDR3 spans 15 residues. The V and J ends lost 0 bases and 6 bases respectively, with 13 bases between them. The CDR3 is CAISESTRRADTQYF. In nucleotides, the CDR3 is TGTGCCATCAGTGAGTCGACCCGCCGGGCGGATACGCAGTATTTT.

The chain is built from TRBV7-2 and TRBJ1-3; TRBD1 might be the D (6 bases). V was trimmed by 5 bases and J by 4 bases, leaving 12 bases between them. Per germline, CDR1 SGHTA and CDR2 FQGNSA. This CDR3 has 14 residues. The DNA of the CDR3 is TGTGCCAGCAGCAGGCAGGGGCTCGGAAACACCATATATTTT. The encoded protein is CASSRQGLGNTIYF.

The chain recombines TRBV28 with TRBJ1-2, with a possible D match to TRBD1 (5 bases). This CDR3 has 14 amino acids. The germline V and J ends were trimmed by 8 bases and 0 bases, with 13 bases remaining between them. Germline values: CDR1 MDHEN, CDR2 SYDVKM. CDR3 loop: CASLGGGTNYGYTF. The DNA for the CDR3 is TGTGCCAGCCTGGGTGGGGGGACTAACTATGGCTACACCTTC.

This chain links TRBV27 with TRBJ2-3; 16 nucleotides line up with TRBD2. Unmatched junction bases numbered 9, after V lost 4 bases and J lost 2 bases. The CDR3 is 19 residues long. The germline CDR1 and CDR2 sequences are MNHEY and SMNVEV (reference sequence). In DNA form, the CDR3 reads TGTGCCAGCAGTTCCCTGGGACTAGCGGGAGGGTCACCCACAGATACGCAGTATTTT. Protein: CASSSLGLAGGSPTDTQYF.

The V gene is TRBV5-1, the J gene TRBJ2-1; no definite D call. CDR1 and CDR2 from the germline V gene are SGHRS and YFSETQ. Trimming shortened V by 0 bases and J by 5 bases, and 9 bases separated the two germline ends. This CDR3 spans 14 amino acids. CDR3 amino acids: CASSLAGGDNEQFF. The CDR3 DNA sequence: TGCGCCAGCAGCTTGGCGGGTGGGGACAATGAGCAGTTCTTC.